A single sample is the source of the 14 T cell receptor beta chains below, sequenced in a study of human T cells and chemical hapten exposure. Each CDR3 protein is one row after TCRdb ran MiXCR on the RACE reads. The table lists approximately 82,000 distinct CDR3 sequences, roughly a tenth of them singletons. Sample time point: patch test 1, 2 weeks after DPC sensitization. Regarding treatment: therapeutic diphenylcyclopropenone sensitization with weekly scalp DPC. The specimen comprised whole blood, sampled in connection with sensitization to the hapten diphenylcyclopropenone (DPC). Every receptor here comes from a man aged 35 to 55 with alopecia areata. Some clones in this sample may be carry-over from other donors' samples.

At least ten counts were recorded for this clonotype. The chain recombines TRBV28 with TRBJ2-2; a possible D gene is TRBD2 (5 bases). CDR3 length: 15 amino acids. Germline CDR1 MDHEN, CDR2 SYDVKM. V lost 5 bases, J lost 4 bases, and 14 bases lay in between. CDR3 in amino acids: CASSVPGEGTGELFF. The CDR3 region has the DNA TGTGCCAGCAGTGTACCCGGGGAAGGCACCGGGGAGCTGTTTTTT. Using reference TRBV28 and TRBJ2-2 for the parts outside the CDR3, the full variable domain is DVKVTQSSRYLVKRTGEKVFLECVQDMDHENMFWYRQDPGLGLRLIYFSYDVKMKEKGDIPEGYSVSREKKERFSLILESASTNQTSMYLCASSVPGEGTGELFFGEGSRLTVL.

This clonotype was counted ten times or more. The chain carries TRBV12-3 or TRBV12-4 and TRBJ1-6; D is uncertain. V was trimmed by 4 bases and J by 5 bases, leaving 9 bases between them. CDR3 length: 14 residues. The CDR3 sequence is CASSYYGDNSPLHF. In DNA, the CDR3 is TGTGCCAGCAGTTACTACGGGGATAATTCACCCCTCCACTTT.

CDR3 coding DNA: TGTGCCAGCAGTTTAATGAGCAATCAGCCCCAGCATTTT. Translation gives CASSLMSNQPQHF. This chain uses TRBV2 with TRBJ1-5; the D is unclear. The V end was cut by 5 bases, the J end by 1 base, with 6 bases between. The CDR3 is 13 amino acids. Looked up from germline, CDR1 is SNHLY and CDR2 is FYNNEI.

This chain connects TRBV28 to TRBJ2-7; D uncertain. Per germline, CDR1 MDHEN and CDR2 SYDVKM. The CDR3 is made up of 13 amino acids. V was pared by 2 bases and J by 4 bases, with 9 bases between. CDR3 sequence: CASSLQQPYEQYF. CDR3 nucleotide sequence: TGTGCCAGCAGTTTACAGCAGCCTTACGAGCAGTACTTC.

This clonotype was observed many times. The V gene is TRBV11-2, the J gene TRBJ1-6, with D uncertain. This CDR3 has 16 amino acids. Germline V gives CDR1 SGHAT, CDR2 FQNNGV. Between the trimmed V and J ends, which lost 5 bases and 5 bases, there was a span of 16 bases. The CDR3, as DNA: TGTGCCAGCAGCCCCCTCCGGAGGGCTGATAATTCACCCCTCCACTTT. The encoded protein is CASSPLRRADNSPLHF.

This clonotype was observed at least ten times. The chain recombines TRBV21-1 with TRBJ2-7; TRBD1, as called in the table, went unchecked against the DNA. TRBV21-1 is described as a pseudogene. This CDR3 spans 15 amino acids. The CDR3, as DNA: TGTGCCAGCAGCAAAAGGACAGGGGACACCTACGAGCAGTACGTC. This sequence encodes CASSKRTGDTYEQYV.

This clonotype was seen many times. The chain joins TRBV20-1 to TRBJ2-7, with D perhaps matching TRBD1 (6 bases). This CDR3 has 13 residues. Trimming took off 6 bases at V and 3 bases at J, with 15 bases between the two ends. Germline V gene data show CDR1 as DFQATT and CDR2 as SNEGSKA (reference sequence). The CDR3 DNA sequence: TGCAGTGCCGGGCCGCAGGGGTACTACGAGCAGTACTTC. Its protein product is CSAGPQGYYEQYF.

CDR3 nucleotides: TGTGCCAGCGCCAGACAGTACGAGCAGTACTTC. The encoded protein is CASARQYEQYF. The chain has TRBV12-3 or TRBV12-4 and TRBJ2-7; a weak D match, TRBD1 (5 bases). The V gene lost 8 bases and the J gene lost 4 bases, with 9 bases spanning the gap. This CDR3 comprises 11 residues.

This clonotype ranks as medium-sized (0.01 to 0.1%). The chain carries TRBV6-1 and TRBJ1-4; weak D call: TRBD1 (5 bases). V was trimmed by 1 base and J by 7 bases, leaving 13 bases between them. CDR3 length: 15 residues. Germline V lookup: CDR1 MNHNS, CDR2 SASEGT. CDR3 sequence reads: CASSEEDGGSEKLFF. In nucleotides, the CDR3 is TGTGCCAGCAGTGAAGAAGATGGGGGATCTGAAAAACTGTTTTTT.

The table lists this clonotype with a few counts. The genes are TRBV12-3 or TRBV12-4 and TRBJ1-5; D remains unclear. Trimming removed 2 bases at V and 5 bases at J, with 7 bases between. This CDR3 region has 13 residues. The DNA for the CDR3 is TGTGCCAGCAGTTTAACAGAAGATCAGCCCCAGCATTTT. Translated, it gives CASSLTEDQPQHF.

This sequence joins TRBV5-1 and TRBJ1-1, with 8 bases matching TRBD1. The germline CDR1 and CDR2 sequences are SGHRS and YFSETQ. V dropped 1 base and J dropped 3; count of bases not matched to a gene: 20. The CDR3 contains 20 residues. CDR3 residues: CASSLLGQGAMGRTDTEAFF. The CDR3, as DNA: TGCGCCAGCAGCTTGTTGGGTCAGGGGGCAATGGGTCGTACGGACACTGAAGCTTTCTTT.

This clonotype was seen a few times. This chain joins TRBV12-3 or TRBV12-4 and TRBJ2-3; 11 bases agree with TRBD2. The CDR3 has 15 residues. With 7 bases clipped from V and 2 bases from J, the junction kept 5 bases outside the gene matches. The CDR3 protein is CASKLAGGSTDTQYF. CDR3 DNA sequence: TGTGCCAGCAAATTAGCGGGAGGGTCCACAGATACGCAGTATTTT.

The rearrangement uses TRBV10-3 and TRBJ2-1, with D perhaps given as TRBD1 or TRBD2 (5 bases each). In germline, CDR1 is ENHRY, CDR2 SYGVKD. The CDR3 covers 14 residues. V was cut by 0 bases and J by 8 bases, with 11 bases left in between. The CDR3 DNA follows: TGTGCCATCAGTGAGTCGCATGGGGGAGATGAGCAGTTCTTC. It translates to CAISESHGGDEQFF.

This clonotype showed up just a few times. The chain combines TRBV20-1 with TRBJ2-3, with TRBD2 matching over 12 bases. The V gene end was trimmed by 5 bases and the J gene end by 1 base; junction bases not matched to a gene: 7. CDR1 is DFQATT and CDR2 is SNEGSKA in the germline V gene (reference sequence). This CDR3 region has 16 residues. Written as DNA, the CDR3 is TGCAGTGCTTTTCCAGGACTAGCGGGACGCACAGATACGCAGTATTTT. Translating gives CSAFPGLAGRTDTQYF.